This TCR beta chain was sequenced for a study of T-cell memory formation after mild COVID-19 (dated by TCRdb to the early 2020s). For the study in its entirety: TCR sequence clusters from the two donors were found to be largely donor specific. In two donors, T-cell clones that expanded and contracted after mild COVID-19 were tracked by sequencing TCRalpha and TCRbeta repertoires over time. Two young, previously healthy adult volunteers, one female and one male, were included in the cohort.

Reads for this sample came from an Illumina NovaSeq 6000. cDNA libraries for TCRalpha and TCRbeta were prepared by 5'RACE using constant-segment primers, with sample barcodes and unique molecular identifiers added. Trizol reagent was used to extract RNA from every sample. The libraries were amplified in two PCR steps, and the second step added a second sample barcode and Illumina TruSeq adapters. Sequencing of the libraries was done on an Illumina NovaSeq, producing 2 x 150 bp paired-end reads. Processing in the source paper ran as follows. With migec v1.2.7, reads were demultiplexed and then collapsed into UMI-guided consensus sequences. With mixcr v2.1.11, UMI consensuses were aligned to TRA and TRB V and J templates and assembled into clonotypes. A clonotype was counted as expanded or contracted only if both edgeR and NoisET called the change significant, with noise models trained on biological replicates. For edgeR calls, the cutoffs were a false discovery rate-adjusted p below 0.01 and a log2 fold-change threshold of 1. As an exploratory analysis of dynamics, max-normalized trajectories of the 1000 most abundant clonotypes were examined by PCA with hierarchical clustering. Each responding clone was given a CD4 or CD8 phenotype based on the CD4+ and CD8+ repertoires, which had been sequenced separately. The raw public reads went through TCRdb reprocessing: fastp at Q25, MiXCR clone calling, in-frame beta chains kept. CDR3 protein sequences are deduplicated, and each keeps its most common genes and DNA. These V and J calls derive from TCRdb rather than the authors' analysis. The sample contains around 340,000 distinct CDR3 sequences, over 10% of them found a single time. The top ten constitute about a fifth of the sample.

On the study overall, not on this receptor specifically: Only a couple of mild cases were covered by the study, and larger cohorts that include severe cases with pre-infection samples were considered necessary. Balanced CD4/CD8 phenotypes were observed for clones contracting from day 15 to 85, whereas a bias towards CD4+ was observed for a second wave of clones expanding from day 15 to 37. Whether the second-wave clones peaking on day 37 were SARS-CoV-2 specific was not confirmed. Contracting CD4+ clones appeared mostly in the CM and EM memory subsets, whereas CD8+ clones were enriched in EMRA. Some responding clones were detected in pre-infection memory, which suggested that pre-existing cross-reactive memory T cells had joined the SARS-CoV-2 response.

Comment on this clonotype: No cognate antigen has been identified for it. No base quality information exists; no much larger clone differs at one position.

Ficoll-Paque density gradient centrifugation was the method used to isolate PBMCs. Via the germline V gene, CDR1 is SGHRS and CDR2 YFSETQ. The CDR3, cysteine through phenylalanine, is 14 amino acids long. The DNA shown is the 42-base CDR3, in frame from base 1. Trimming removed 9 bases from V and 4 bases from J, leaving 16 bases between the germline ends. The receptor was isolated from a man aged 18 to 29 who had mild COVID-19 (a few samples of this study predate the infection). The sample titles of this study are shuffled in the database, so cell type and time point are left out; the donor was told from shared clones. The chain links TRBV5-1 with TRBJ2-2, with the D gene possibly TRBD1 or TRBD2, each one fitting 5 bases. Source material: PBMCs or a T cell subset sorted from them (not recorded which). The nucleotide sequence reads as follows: TGCGCCACCCGATTGGGGACGGGCACCGGGGAGCTGTTTTTT. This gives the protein CATRLGTGTGELFF.